This T cell receptor beta chain was identified during a study of OX40 agonist ivuxolimab in advanced cancers. This table comes from immunoSEQ multiplex PCR, and its TCRdb copy is limited to in-frame clones, with some not included. Here the sample spans 75,000 to 95,000 clones, 85% to 90% being singletons. The CDR3 consists of 14 residues. V gave up 2 bases and J gave up 5 bases, with 9 bases separating them. The germline V gene has CDR1 SNHLY and CDR2 FYNNEI. The chain carries TRBV2 and TRBJ2-2; D not resolved. The TCR originated in an adult with an advanced solid tumor such as melanoma, head and neck, liver or kidney cancer. The sample was CD4+ or CD8+ T cells sorted from blood, taken in a trial of the OX40 agonist ivuxolimab. The CDR3 nucleotides are TGTGCCAGCAGTGAAACCCTAGGGACCGGGGAGCTGTTTTTT. Residues: CASSETLGTGELFF. The full variable domain, in which reference TRBV2 and TRBJ2-2 provide the parts outside the CDR3, is EPEVTQTPSHQVTQMGQEVILRCVPISNHLYFYWYRQILGQKVEFLVSFYNNEISEKSEIFDDQFSVERPDGSNFTLKIRSTKLEDSAMYFCASSETLGTGELFFGEGSRLTVL.